This entry describes one T cell receptor (beta chain). This entry comes from a study of T cells after yellow fever vaccination. A 5'RACE template-switching step, the method used to make TCR cDNA, added a universal primer site and UMIs. Each CDR3 protein is one row after TCRdb ran MiXCR on the 5' RACE reads. The sample yields a few hundred thousand distinct CDR3 sequences, around 7.3% seen once. CDR3 length: 13 residues. Trimming removed 3 bases from V and 7 bases from J, with 13 bases in between. Per germline, CDR1 SGHDT and CDR2 YYEEEE. This TCR came from a man younger than 35 who received the YFV17D yellow fever vaccine. Material: PBMCs, obtained approximately 40 days after the first yellow fever vaccination. The rearrangement links TRBV5-6 to TRBJ2-5, with TRBD2 as a possible D gene (5 bases). CDR3 sequence reads: CASSYRTFRTQYF. In DNA, the CDR3 is TGTGCCAGCAGCTACCGGACTTTTAGGACCCAGTACTTC.